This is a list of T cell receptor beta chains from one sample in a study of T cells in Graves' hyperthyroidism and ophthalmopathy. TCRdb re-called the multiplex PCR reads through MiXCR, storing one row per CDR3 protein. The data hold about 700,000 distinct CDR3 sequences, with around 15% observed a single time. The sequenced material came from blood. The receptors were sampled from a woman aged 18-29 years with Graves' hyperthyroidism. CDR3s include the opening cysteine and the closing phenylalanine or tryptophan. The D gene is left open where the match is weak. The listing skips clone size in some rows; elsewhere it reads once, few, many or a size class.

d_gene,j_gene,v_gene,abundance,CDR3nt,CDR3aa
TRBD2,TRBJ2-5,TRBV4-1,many,TGCGCCAGCAGCCGAAGGGCTAGCGGGAGCTACGTCCCCCAAGAGACCCAGTACTTC,CASSRRASGSYVPQETQYF
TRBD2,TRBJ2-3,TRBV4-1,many,TGCGCCAGCAGCCAAGATAGTCCTAGCGGGGATACGCAGTATTTT,CASSQDSPSGDTQYF
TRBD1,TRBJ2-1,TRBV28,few,TGTGCCAGCAGTCCTCGGGACAGGGATGAGCAGTTCTTC,CASSPRDRDEQFF
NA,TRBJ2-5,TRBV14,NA,TGTGCCAGCAGCCGAGGGACAAGTGAGACCCAGTACTTC,CASSRGTSETQYF
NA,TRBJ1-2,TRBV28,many,TGTGCCAGCAGTCCCGACTCCTACAGGGTCGGATTCTATGGCTACACCTTC,CASSPDSYRVGFYGYTF
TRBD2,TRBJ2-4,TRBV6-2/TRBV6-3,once,TGTGCCAGCAGTAGCGGGAGGGTCCAAAACATTCAGTACTTC,CASSSGRVQNIQYF
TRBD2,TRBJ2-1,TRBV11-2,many,TGTGCCAGCAGCTCCACCTGGAAGCGGGAGGTGAACAATGAGCAGTTCTTC,CASSSTWKREVNNEQFF
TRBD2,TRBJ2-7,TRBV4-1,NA,TGCGCCAGCAGCGATGGACTAGCGGGAGGGTTGTACGAGCAGTACTTC,CASSDGLAGGLYEQYF
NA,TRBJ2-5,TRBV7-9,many,TGTGCCAGCAGCTTAGGGCAGGGTACGGAGACCCAGTACTTC,CASSLGQGTETQYF
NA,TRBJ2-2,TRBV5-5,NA,TGTGCCAGCAGCTATGGGTTGGGAAGGGCAGGGAACACCGGGGAGCTGTTTTTT,CASSYGLGRAGNTGELFF
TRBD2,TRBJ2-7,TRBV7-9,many,TGTGCCAGCAGCTTAGATTCGGCGGTAGCGGGTAGGGGCTACGAGCAGTACTTC,CASSLDSAVAGRGYEQYF
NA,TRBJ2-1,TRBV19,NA,TGTGCCAGTAGTAAAAAAAGGGAGGCCCTCCGGGGAGATGAGCAGTTCTTC,CASSKKREALRGDEQFF
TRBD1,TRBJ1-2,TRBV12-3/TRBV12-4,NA,TGTGCCAGCAGTGGAGGACAGGGGCCTTTTACCTTC,CASSGGQGPFTF
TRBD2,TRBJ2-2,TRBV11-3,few,TGTGCCAGCACCCCCCGGGGCGGGAGAGAGGCCGGGGAGCTGTTTTTT,CASTPRGGREAGELFF
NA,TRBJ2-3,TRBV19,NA,TGTGCCAGTAGTTGGTTCCCAAGCACAGATACGCAGTATTTT,CASSWFPSTDTQYF
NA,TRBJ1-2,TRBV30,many,TGTGCCTGGAGTTTTGGGGGATATGGCTACACCTTC,CAWSFGGYGYTF
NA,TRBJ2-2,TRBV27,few,TGTGCCAGCAGTTTATTGTGGGCCGGGGGTAACACCGGGGAGCTGTTTTTT,CASSLLWAGGNTGELFF
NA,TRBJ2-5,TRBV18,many,TGTGCCACCAATGCTCAAACGATAGAGACCCAGTACTTC,CATNAQTIETQYF
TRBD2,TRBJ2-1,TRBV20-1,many,TGCAGTGCTGTTAGCGGGGGTGGGTATGAGCAGTTCTTC,CSAVSGGGYEQFF
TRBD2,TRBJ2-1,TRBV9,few,TGTGCCAGCAGCGTAGCCGGACTAGTCCCAGTCAATGAGCAGTTCTTC,CASSVAGLVPVNEQFF
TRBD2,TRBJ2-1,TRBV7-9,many,TGTGCCAGCAGCGCACCTCCGGGACTAGCGGACAATGAGCAGTTCTTC,CASSAPPGLADNEQFF
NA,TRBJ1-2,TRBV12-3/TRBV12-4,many,TGTGCCAGCACCCCAGCGGGGAGGAATGGCTACACCTTC,CASTPAGRNGYTF
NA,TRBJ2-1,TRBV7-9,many,TGTGCCAGCAGGCCGGCCGTCAGCAATGAGCAGTTCTTC,CASRPAVSNEQFF
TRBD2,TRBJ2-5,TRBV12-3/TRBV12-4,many,TGTGCCAGCAGTTTCGGGGGACTAGCGGGCGTCCAAGAGACCCAGTACTTC,CASSFGGLAGVQETQYF
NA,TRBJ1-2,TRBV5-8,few,TGTGCCAGCAGCGCTGGGCCGTCGGGGGACTATGGCTACACCTTC,CASSAGPSGDYGYTF
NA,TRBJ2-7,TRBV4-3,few,TGCGCCAGCAGCCCCGAAGCCAGGGAGGATTCCGAGCAGTACTTC,CASSPEAREDSEQYF
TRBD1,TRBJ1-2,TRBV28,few,TGTGCCAGCAGTTTAGTCCCCGATGAGAGGGGGCGGACCACCTTC,CASSLVPDERGRTTF
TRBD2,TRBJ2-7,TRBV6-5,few,TGTGCCAGCAGTTACGCGGGAGCGACACCCTACGAGCAGTACTTC,CASSYAGATPYEQYF
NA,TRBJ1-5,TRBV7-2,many,TGTGCCAGCAGCTTAAGTCGGGACCAGCCCCAGCATTTT,CASSLSRDQPQHF
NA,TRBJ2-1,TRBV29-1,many,TGCAGCGGAAGACACCGGGACTTCATCCACAATGAGCAGTTCTTC,CSGRHRDFIHNEQFF
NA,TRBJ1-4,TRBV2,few,TGTGCCAGCAGTGAAGCAGGGTGGGGAAATGAAAAACTGTTTTTT,CASSEAGWGNEKLFF
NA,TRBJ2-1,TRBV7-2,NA,TGTGCCAGCAGCTTGTCATTTGCAATTGAGCAGTTCTTC,CASSLSFAIEQFF
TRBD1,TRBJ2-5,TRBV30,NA,TGTGCCTGGAGTTCGGGACAGGGAAACCTCCTCCAAGAGACCCAGTACTTC,CAWSSGQGNLLQETQYF
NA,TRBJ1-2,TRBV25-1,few,TGTGCCAGCAGTGAAAATTGGGACAACTATGGCTACACCTTC,CASSENWDNYGYTF
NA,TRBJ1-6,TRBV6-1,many,TGTGCCAGCAGTGCGAGGGGAGAGGGTAATTCACCCCTCCACTTT,CASSARGEGNSPLHF
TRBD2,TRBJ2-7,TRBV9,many,TGTGCCAGCAGCGTAGCGGCTAGCGGCTACGAGCAGTACTTC,CASSVAASGYEQYF
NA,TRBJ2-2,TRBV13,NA,TGTGCCAGCAGCACTAATCAGAACACCGGGGAGCTGTTTTTT,CASSTNQNTGELFF
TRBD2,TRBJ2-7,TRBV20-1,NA,TGCAGTGCTAGAGATCGTCTGGGGGACCCCGGGACTAGCTACGAGCAGTACTTC,CSARDRLGDPGTSYEQYF
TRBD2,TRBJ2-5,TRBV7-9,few,TGTGCCAGCAGCGGAGGACTAGCGGGCCTCCAAGAGACCCAGTACTTC,CASSGGLAGLQETQYF
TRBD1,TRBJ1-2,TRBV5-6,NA,TGTGCCAGCAGCCTGACAGGGGTTAATGGCTACACCTTC,CASSLTGVNGYTF
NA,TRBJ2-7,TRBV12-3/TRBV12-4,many,TGTGCCAGCAGCCCCCTCGCGGGCGCCTACGAGCAGTACTTC,CASSPLAGAYEQYF
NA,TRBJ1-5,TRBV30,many,TGTGCCTGGAGTGTAGTTGGCAGATATCAGCCCCAGCATTTT,CAWSVVGRYQPQHF
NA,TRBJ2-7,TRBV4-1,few,TGCGCCAGCAGCCAAAGGGGCCCAGGGTCCAACGAGCAGTACTTC,CASSQRGPGSNEQYF
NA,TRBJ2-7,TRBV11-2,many,TGTGCCAGCAGCTTAGTTCAGGGACCCAATAAGGAGCAGTACTTC,CASSLVQGPNKEQYF
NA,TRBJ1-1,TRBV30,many,TGTGCCTGGAGTCAGCGAGGGACAAAAAACACTGAAGCTTTCTTT,CAWSQRGTKNTEAFF